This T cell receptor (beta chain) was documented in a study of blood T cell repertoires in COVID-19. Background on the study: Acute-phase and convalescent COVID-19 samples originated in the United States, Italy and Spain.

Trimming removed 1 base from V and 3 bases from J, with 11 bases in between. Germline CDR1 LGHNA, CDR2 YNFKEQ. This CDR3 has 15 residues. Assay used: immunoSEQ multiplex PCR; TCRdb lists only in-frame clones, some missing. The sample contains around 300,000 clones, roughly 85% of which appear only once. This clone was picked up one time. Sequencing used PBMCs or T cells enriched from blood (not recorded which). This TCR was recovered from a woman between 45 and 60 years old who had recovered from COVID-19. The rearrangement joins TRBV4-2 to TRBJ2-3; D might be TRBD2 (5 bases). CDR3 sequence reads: CASSQGTSDTDTQYF. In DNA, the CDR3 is TGTGCCAGCAGCCAAGGGACTTCGGATACAGATACGCAGTATTTT.